Shown below are 10 T cell receptor beta chains from a single sample sequenced in a study of shared clonotypes between healthy human individuals. The data were produced by immunoSEQ multiplex PCR, yet TCRdb's version contains in-frame clones alone and is incomplete. Counted here are 630,000 or so clones, about 98% occurring once; the ten biggest clones make up approximately 0.3%. The naive CD8 subset, CD45RO-negative cells positively selected for CCR7, excluded terminally differentiated effector memory CD45RA+ cells. The sample was naive CD8+ T cells sorted from blood. The receptors come from a man aged 25 to 40 in good health.

The V and J genes are TRBV9 and TRBJ2-3; TRBD2 is a possible D gene (5 bases). Trimming pared 6 bases from V and 8 bases from J, leaving 19 bases between. Per germline, CDR1 SGDLS and CDR2 YYNGEE. The CDR3 extends over 14 amino acids. As DNA, the CDR3 is TGTGCCAGCAATCCCGGGATCAGGAACGTTACGCAGTATTTT. Amino acid sequence: CASNPGIRNVTQYF.

The chain joins TRBV5-4 to TRBJ1-2; D unclear. The germline V and J ends were trimmed by 3 bases and 3 bases, with 9 bases remaining between them. Germline CDR1 SGHNT, CDR2 YYREEE (reference sequence). This CDR3 has 13 amino acids. For the CDR3, the DNA is TGTGCCAGCAGCTCGGACGGTTACTATGGCTACACCTTC. It encodes CASSSDGYYGYTF.

This clone came up once. The gene calls are TRBV6-5 and TRBJ1-3, with TRBD1 as a possible D gene (5 bases). The CDR3 has 14 amino acids. Trimming took 4 bases from V and 0 from J, leaving 7 bases between them. CDR1 MNHEY and CDR2 SVGAGI come from the germline V gene. The CDR3 DNA reads TGTGCCAGCAGTTCCGGGGGCTCTGGAAACACCATATATTTT. Translating gives CASSSGGSGNTIYF.

In the case of this clone: Compared with germline, one end of the junction differs, possibly owing to a read error. CDR3 bases: TGTGCTAGCAGCTTAGAGAGGGCAGATACGCAGTATTTT. Protein product: CASSLERADTQYF. This rearrangement joins TRBV7-7 to TRBJ2-3, with D perhaps matching TRBD2 (5 bases). Germline lookup yields CDR1 SSHAT and CDR2 FNYEAQ (reference sequence). The CDR3 spans 13 residues.

The rearrangement links TRBV19 to TRBJ1-2; 9 bases fit TRBD1. The V gene's germline CDR1 is LNHDA and CDR2 SQIVND (reference sequence). V lost 4 bases and J lost 6; bases outside the gene matches: 15. The CDR3 runs 17 residues. CDR3 nucleotide sequence: TGTGCCAGTAGTACCCCGAGACAGGGGGTTGCGGGCGATGGCTACACCTTC. Protein product: CASSTPRQGVAGDGYTF.

The CDR3 bases are TGTGCCAGCCCCAGGGCCGGAATTAGCTCCTACAATGAGCAGTTCTTC. Amino acid sequence: CASPRAGISSYNEQFF. The chain has TRBV2 and TRBJ2-1, with a weak D call TRBD1 (5 bases). V lost 8 bases to trimming and J lost 0 bases, with 17 bases between them. This CDR3 has 16 residues. Germline loops: CDR1 SNHLY, CDR2 FYNNEI.

The gene calls are TRBV5-6 and TRBJ2-7; perhaps TRBD1 as D (5 bases). The V and J ends lost 2 bases and 7 bases respectively, with 16 bases between them. From germline, CDR1 is SGHDT and CDR2 YYEEEE. The CDR3 runs to 14 residues. Here the CDR3 DNA reads TGTGCCAGCAGCTTCACAGGTGCTAGTAGTGAGCAGTACTTC. This codes for CASSFTGASSEQYF.

The chain joins TRBV5-5 to TRBJ2-7; 15 bases are a match to TRBD2. CDR1 and CDR2 (germline): SGHKS, YYEKEE (reference sequence). The CDR3 spans 17 residues. V lost 4 bases, J lost 3 bases, and 8 bases stayed unmatched. CDR3 sequence: CASSPRTSGRAGYEQYF. CDR3 in DNA: TGTGCCAGCAGCCCCAGGACTAGCGGGAGGGCCGGCTACGAGCAGTACTTC.

The chain combines TRBV6-5 with TRBJ2-1; D could derive from TRBD1 or TRBD2 (5 bases each). CDR3 length: 15 residues. Germline V gene sequence: CDR1 MNHEY, CDR2 SVGAGI. The germline V and J ends were trimmed by 2 bases and 0 bases, with 8 bases remaining between them. In DNA, the CDR3 is TGTGCCAGCAGTTACGCAGGGAGCTCCTACAATGAGCAGTTCTTC. Amino acids: CASSYAGSSYNEQFF.

The rearrangement uses TRBV7-6 and TRBJ2-1; 9 bases map to TRBD1. The germline gives CDR1 SGHVS, CDR2 FNYEAQ. This CDR3 region has 14 residues. Trimming at V came to 9 bases and at J to 7 bases, leaving 10 bases not matched to a gene. CDR3 sequence (DNA): TGTGCCAGTGAGACCGGGACAGGGTTGAATGAGCAGTTCTTC. Encoded protein: CASETGTGLNEQFF.